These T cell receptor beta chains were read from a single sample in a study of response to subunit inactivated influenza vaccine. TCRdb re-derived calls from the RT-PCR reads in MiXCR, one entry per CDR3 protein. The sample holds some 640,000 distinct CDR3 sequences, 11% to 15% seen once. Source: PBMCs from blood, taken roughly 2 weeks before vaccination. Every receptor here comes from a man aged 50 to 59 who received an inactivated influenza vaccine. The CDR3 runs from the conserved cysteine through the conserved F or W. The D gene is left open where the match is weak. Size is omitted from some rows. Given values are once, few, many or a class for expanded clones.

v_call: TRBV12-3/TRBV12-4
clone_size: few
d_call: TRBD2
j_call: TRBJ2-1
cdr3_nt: TGTGCCAGCAGAACGAGCGGGATACCCTACAATGAGCAGTTCTTC
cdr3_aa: CASRTSGIPYNEQFF

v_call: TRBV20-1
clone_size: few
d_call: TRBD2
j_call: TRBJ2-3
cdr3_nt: TGCAGTGCCCAGCCGGGGGGGCTCACAGATACGCAGTATTTT
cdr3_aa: CSAQPGGLTDTQYF

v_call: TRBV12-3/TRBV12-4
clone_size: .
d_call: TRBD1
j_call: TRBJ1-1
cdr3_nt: TGTGCCAGCAGTTTTTCAGGGGGCCCCACTGAAGCTTTCTTT
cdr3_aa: CASSFSGGPTEAFF

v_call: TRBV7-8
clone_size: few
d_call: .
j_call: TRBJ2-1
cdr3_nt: TGTGCCAGCAGCTTAGAACTAGAAGGGAATGAGCAGTTCTTC
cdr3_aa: CASSLELEGNEQFF

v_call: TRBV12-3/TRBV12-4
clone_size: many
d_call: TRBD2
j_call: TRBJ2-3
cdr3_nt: TGTGCCAGCAGTTTATCGTTCGTGGGAGTTGGGGGGGACCACACAGATACGCAGTATTTT
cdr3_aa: CASSLSFVGVGGDHTDTQYF

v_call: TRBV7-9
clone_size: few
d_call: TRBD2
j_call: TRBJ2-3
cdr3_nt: TGTGCCAGCAGCTTAGCGCTAGCGGGGACCACAGATACGCAGTATTTT
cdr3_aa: CASSLALAGTTDTQYF

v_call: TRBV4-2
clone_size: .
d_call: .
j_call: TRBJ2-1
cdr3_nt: TGTGCCAGCAGCCAAGATCCGGCAGCCTACAATGAGCAGTTCTTC
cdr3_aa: CASSQDPAAYNEQFF

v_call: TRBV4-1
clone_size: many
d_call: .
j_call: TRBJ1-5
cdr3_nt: TGCGCCAGCAGCCAAGATGGAGGGCTGCCCCAGCATTTT
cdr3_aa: CASSQDGGLPQHF

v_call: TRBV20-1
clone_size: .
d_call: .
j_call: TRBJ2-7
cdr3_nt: TGCAGTGCTAGAGTCCCTGTACCCGAGCAGTACTTC
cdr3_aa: CSARVPVPEQYF

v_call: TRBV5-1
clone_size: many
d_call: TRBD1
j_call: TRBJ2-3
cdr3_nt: TGCGCCAGCAGCCCTTGGACAGGGGCAGATACGCAGTATTTT
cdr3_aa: CASSPWTGADTQYF

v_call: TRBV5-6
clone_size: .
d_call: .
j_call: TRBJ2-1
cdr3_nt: TGTGCCAGCAGATGGGACAATGAGCAGTTCTTC
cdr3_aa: CASRWDNEQFF

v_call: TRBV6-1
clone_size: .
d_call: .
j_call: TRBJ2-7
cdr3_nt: TGTGCCAGCAGTGAAGCAGGGACATCCTACGAGCAGTACTTC
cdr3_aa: CASSEAGTSYEQYF

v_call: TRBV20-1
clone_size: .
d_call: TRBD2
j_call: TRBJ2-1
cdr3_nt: TGCAGTGCTAGTATACTAGGACTAGCCCAAACTTCCTACAATGAGCAGTTCTTC
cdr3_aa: CSASILGLAQTSYNEQFF

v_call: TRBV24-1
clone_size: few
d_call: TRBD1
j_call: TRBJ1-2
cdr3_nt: TGTGCCACCAGTGACGGGGACAGCGGCTATGGCTACACCTTC
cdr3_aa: CATSDGDSGYGYTF

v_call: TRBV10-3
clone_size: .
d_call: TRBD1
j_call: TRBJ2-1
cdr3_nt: TGTGCCAGCCAAGTACAGGGGAGCTCCTACAATGAGCAGTTCTTC
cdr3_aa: CASQVQGSSYNEQFF

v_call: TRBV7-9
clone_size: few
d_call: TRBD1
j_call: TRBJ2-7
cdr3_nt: TGTGCCAGCAGCCGGGACAGGCAAACCTACGAGCAGTACTTC
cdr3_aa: CASSRDRQTYEQYF

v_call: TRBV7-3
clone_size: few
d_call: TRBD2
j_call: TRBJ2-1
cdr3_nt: TGTGCCAGCACCTTGGGAGGGAGGGCCGACAATGAGCAGTTCTTC
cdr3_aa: CASTLGGRADNEQFF

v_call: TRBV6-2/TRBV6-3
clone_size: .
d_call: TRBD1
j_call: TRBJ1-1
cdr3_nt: TGTGCCAGCAGTTACACGACAGGGGGTAATGGTCTCTTT
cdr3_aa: CASSYTTGGNGLF

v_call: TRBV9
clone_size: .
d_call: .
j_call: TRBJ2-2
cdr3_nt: TGTGCCAGCAGCGTAGTAGCGGACAGATCCACCGGGGAGCTGTTTTTT
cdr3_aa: CASSVVADRSTGELFF

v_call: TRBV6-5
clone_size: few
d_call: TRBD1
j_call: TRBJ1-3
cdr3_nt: TGTGCCAGCAGTTACACCTATCAACAGGGGAGATTTGGAAACACCATATATTTT
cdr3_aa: CASSYTYQQGRFGNTIYF

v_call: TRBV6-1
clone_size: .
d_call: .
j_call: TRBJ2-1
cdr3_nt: TGTGCCAGCAGGAACACCGGGACATCCTACAATGAGCAGTTCTTC
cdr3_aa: CASRNTGTSYNEQFF

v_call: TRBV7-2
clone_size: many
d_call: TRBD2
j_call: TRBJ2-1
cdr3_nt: TGTGCCAGCAGCTCGACTAGCGGGGGGCACAATGAGCAGTTCTTC
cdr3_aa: CASSSTSGGHNEQFF

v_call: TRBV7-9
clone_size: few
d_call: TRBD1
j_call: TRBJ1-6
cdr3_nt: TGTGCCAGCAGCCTCCTCCCCGGGACAGGGAATTCACCCCTCCACTTT
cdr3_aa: CASSLLPGTGNSPLHF

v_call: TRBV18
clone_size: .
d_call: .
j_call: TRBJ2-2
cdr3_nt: TGTGCCAGCTCACCTACGGGGGCCCCGTCAACCGGGGAGCTGTTTTTT
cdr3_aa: CASSPTGAPSTGELFF

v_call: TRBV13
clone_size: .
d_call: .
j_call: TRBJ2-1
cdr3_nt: TGTGCCAGCAGCTTTGGGATCATCTTAGAGTCCTACAATGAGCAGTTCTTC
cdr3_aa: CASSFGIILESYNEQFF

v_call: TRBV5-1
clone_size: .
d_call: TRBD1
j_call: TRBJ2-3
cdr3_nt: TGCGCCAGCAGCACCGACAGGGGAGCAGATACGCAGTATTTT
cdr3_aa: CASSTDRGADTQYF

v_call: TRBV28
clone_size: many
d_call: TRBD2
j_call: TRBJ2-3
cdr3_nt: TGTGCCAGCAGTCAGGGACTAGTATTCGGCACAGATACGCAGTATTTT
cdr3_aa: CASSQGLVFGTDTQYF

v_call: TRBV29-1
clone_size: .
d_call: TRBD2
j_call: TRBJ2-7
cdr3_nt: TGCAGCGTCGCAAAATCTAGCGGGAGCTTGTCTGGCTACGAGCAGTACTTC
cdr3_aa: CSVAKSSGSLSGYEQYF

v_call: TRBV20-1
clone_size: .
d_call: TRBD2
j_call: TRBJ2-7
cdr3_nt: TGCAGTGCCAGTGCGTACCTAGCGGACGGAAGGGAGCAGTACTTC
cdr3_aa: CSASAYLADGREQYF